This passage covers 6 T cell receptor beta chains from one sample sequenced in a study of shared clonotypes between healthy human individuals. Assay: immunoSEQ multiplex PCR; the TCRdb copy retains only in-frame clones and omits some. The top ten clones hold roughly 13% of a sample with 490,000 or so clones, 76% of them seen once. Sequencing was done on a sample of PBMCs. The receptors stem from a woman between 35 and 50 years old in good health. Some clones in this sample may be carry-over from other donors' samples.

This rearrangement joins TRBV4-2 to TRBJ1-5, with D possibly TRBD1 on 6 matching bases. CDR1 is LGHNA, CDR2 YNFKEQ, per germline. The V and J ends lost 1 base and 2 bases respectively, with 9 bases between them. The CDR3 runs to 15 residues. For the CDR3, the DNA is TGTGCCAGCAGCCAAGTTTCAGGGGGCAATCAGCCCCAGCATTTT. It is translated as CASSQVSGGNQPQHF.

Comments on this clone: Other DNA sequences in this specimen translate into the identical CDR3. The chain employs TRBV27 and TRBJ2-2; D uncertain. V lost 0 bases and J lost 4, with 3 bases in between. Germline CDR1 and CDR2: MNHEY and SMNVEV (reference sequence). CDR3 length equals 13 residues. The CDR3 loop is CASSLSVTGELFF. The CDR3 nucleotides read TGTGCCAGCAGTTTATCAGTCACCGGGGAGCTGTTTTTT.

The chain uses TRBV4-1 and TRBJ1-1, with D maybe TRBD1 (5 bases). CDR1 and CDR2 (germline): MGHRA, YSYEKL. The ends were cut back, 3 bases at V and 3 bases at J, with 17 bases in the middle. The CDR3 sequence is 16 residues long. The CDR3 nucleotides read TGCGCCAGCAGCCACGTTAGGACAACGGGTCACACTGAAGCTTTCTTT. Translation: CASSHVRTTGHTEAFF.

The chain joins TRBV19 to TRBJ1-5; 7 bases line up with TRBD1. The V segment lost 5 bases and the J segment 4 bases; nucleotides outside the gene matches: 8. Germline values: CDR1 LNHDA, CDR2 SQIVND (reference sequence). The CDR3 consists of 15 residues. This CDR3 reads CASSYGTVGNQPQHF. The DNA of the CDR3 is TGTGCCAGTAGTTACGGGACAGTCGGAAATCAGCCCCAGCATTTT.

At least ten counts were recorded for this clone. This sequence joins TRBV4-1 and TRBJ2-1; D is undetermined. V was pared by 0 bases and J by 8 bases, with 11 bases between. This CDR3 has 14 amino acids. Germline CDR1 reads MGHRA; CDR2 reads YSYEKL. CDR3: CASSQEPLSHEQFF. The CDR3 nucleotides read TGCGCCAGCAGCCAAGAACCCTTAAGCCATGAGCAGTTCTTC.

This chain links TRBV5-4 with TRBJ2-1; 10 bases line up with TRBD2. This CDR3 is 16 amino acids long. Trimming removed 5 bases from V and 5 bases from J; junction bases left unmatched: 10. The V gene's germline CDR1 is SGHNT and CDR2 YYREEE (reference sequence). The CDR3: CASRITTSGVNNEQFF. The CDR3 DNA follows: TGTGCCAGCAGGATAACAACTAGCGGGGTCAACAATGAGCAGTTCTTC. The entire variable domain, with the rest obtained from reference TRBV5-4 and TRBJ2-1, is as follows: ETGVTQSPTHLIKTRGQQVTLRCSSQSGHNTVSWYQQALGQGPQFIFQYYREEENGRGNFPPRFSGLQFPNYSSELNVNALELDDSALYLCASRITTSGVNNEQFFGPGTRLTVL.